A selection of T cell receptor beta chains follows, all from one sample in a study of identical twins. TCRdb fed the 5' RACE reads into MiXCR, producing one record per CDR3 protein. The sample contains about 330,000 distinct CDR3 sequences, 12% of which appear only once. This sample was also put to use in a study of yellow fever vaccine responses in identical twins.

The sequencing sample was made of CD8+ T cells sorted from blood. These receptors originate from a young woman in good health. Each CDR3 is given with its conserved first and last residue. Each record gives: J gene, clone size, CDR3 length, D gene, V gene, CDR3 protein, CDR3 DNA. The D gene is left open where the match is weak. The size of a clone is reported for some rows only, either as once, few or many, or as a class for expanded clones.

j_call: TRBJ2-5; clone_size: few; cdr3_length: 15; d_call: .; v_call: TRBV3-1; cdr3_aa: CASSPGNSGQETQYF; cdr3_nt: TGTGCCAGCAGCCCCGGAAATTCGGGTCAAGAGACCCAGTACTTC
j_call: TRBJ1-1; clone_size: few; cdr3_length: 14; d_call: .; v_call: TRBV2; cdr3_aa: CASPLRFSDTEAFF; cdr3_nt: TGTGCCAGCCCTTTGAGGTTTTCGGACACTGAAGCTTTCTTT
j_call: TRBJ2-1; clone_size: few; cdr3_length: 16; d_call: .; v_call: TRBV3-1; cdr3_aa: CASSRELYWSYNEQFF; cdr3_nt: TGTGCCAGCAGCCGAGAGCTCTATTGGTCCTACAATGAGCAGTTCTTC
j_call: TRBJ2-1; clone_size: many; cdr3_length: 14; d_call: .; v_call: TRBV29-1; cdr3_aa: CSVEAGGIFGEQFF; cdr3_nt: TGCAGCGTTGAGGCCGGGGGAATTTTTGGTGAGCAGTTCTTC
j_call: TRBJ2-1; clone_size: .; cdr3_length: 19; d_call: TRBD1; v_call: TRBV12-3/TRBV12-4; cdr3_aa: CASSISPDRGPTMYNEQFF; cdr3_nt: TGTGCCAGCAGTATATCCCCGGACAGGGGCCCTACCATGTACAATGAGCAGTTCTTC
j_call: TRBJ2-1; clone_size: few; cdr3_length: 16; d_call: TRBD2; v_call: TRBV27; cdr3_aa: CASSFPGTSGSNEQFF; cdr3_nt: TGTGCCAGCAGTTTCCCCGGGACTAGCGGGAGCAATGAGCAGTTCTTC
j_call: TRBJ2-1; clone_size: .; cdr3_length: 18; d_call: .; v_call: TRBV6-5; cdr3_aa: CASSYSWTPIPSYNEQFF; cdr3_nt: TGTGCCAGCAGTTACTCGTGGACACCGATCCCCTCCTACAATGAGCAGTTCTTC
j_call: TRBJ2-5; clone_size: few; cdr3_length: 18; d_call: .; v_call: TRBV6-5; cdr3_aa: CASSYSRAHYHPQETQYF; cdr3_nt: TGTGCCAGCAGTTATAGCCGGGCGCACTACCACCCACAAGAGACCCAGTACTTC
j_call: TRBJ2-5; clone_size: .; cdr3_length: 15; d_call: .; v_call: TRBV7-6; cdr3_aa: CASRASRALVETQYF; cdr3_nt: TGTGCCAGCAGGGCTAGTCGGGCCTTAGTTGAGACCCAGTACTTC
j_call: TRBJ2-4; clone_size: few; cdr3_length: 12; d_call: .; v_call: TRBV11-2; cdr3_aa: CASSLDREFQYF; cdr3_nt: TGTGCCAGCAGCTTAGACCGGGAGTTTCAGTACTTC
j_call: TRBJ2-5; clone_size: few; cdr3_length: 14; d_call: .; v_call: TRBV12-3/TRBV12-4; cdr3_aa: CASSTTGNQETQYF; cdr3_nt: TGTGCCAGCAGTACGACAGGAAACCAAGAGACCCAGTACTTC
j_call: TRBJ2-5; clone_size: few; cdr3_length: 13; d_call: .; v_call: TRBV5-1; cdr3_aa: CASSLAPGRTQYF; cdr3_nt: TGCGCCAGCAGCTTGGCCCCCGGGAGGACCCAGTACTTC
j_call: TRBJ2-5; clone_size: .; cdr3_length: 11; d_call: .; v_call: TRBV2; cdr3_aa: CARERQETQYF; cdr3_nt: TGTGCCAGGGAGCGGCAAGAGACCCAGTACTTC
j_call: TRBJ1-1; clone_size: .; cdr3_length: 13; d_call: TRBD1; v_call: TRBV6-1; cdr3_aa: CASSLTGFTEAFF; cdr3_nt: TGTGCCAGCAGCCTGACAGGGTTCACTGAAGCTTTCTTT
j_call: TRBJ2-7; clone_size: many; cdr3_length: 17; d_call: TRBD2; v_call: TRBV5-1; cdr3_aa: CASRSTGTSSASYEQYF; cdr3_nt: TGCGCCAGCAGATCCACCGGGACTAGCTCTGCGTCCTACGAGCAGTACTTC
j_call: TRBJ1-5; clone_size: .; cdr3_length: 15; d_call: .; v_call: TRBV15; cdr3_aa: CATSRDRGFNQPQHF; cdr3_nt: TGTGCCACCAGCAGAGACAGGGGCTTTAATCAGCCCCAGCATTTT
j_call: TRBJ2-1; clone_size: .; cdr3_length: 13; d_call: .; v_call: TRBV20-1; cdr3_aa: CRTDGGQYNEQFF; cdr3_nt: TGCAGGACTGACGGGGGACAGTACAATGAGCAGTTCTTC
j_call: TRBJ2-2; clone_size: many; cdr3_length: 14; d_call: .; v_call: TRBV6-1; cdr3_aa: CASSEGPDTGELFF; cdr3_nt: TGTGCCAGCAGCGAGGGGCCCGACACCGGGGAGCTGTTTTTT
j_call: TRBJ2-7; clone_size: many; cdr3_length: 15; d_call: .; v_call: TRBV7-9; cdr3_aa: CASSTHRDSSFSQYF; cdr3_nt: TGTGCCAGCAGCACCCACCGGGACTCCTCGTTTTCGCAGTACTTC
j_call: TRBJ1-5; clone_size: few; cdr3_length: 16; d_call: .; v_call: TRBV28; cdr3_aa: CASSFFLGGGNQPQHF; cdr3_nt: TGTGCCAGCAGTTTCTTCCTTGGAGGGGGAAATCAGCCCCAGCATTTT
j_call: TRBJ2-3; clone_size: .; cdr3_length: 14; d_call: .; v_call: TRBV9; cdr3_aa: CASSGIDGRDTQYF; cdr3_nt: TGTGCCAGCAGTGGGATAGACGGACGAGATACGCAGTATTTT
j_call: TRBJ2-7; clone_size: .; cdr3_length: 15; d_call: .; v_call: TRBV3-1; cdr3_aa: CASSQGPGFSYEQYF; cdr3_nt: TGTGCCAGCAGCCAAGGGCCGGGTTTCTCCTACGAGCAGTACTTC
j_call: TRBJ2-1; clone_size: once; cdr3_length: 17; d_call: TRBD2; v_call: TRBV19; cdr3_aa: CASSPGTSGPIYNEQFF; cdr3_nt: TGTGCCAGTAGTCCCGGGACTAGCGGCCCTATCTACAATGAGCAGTTCTTC
j_call: TRBJ2-5; clone_size: many; cdr3_length: 15; d_call: TRBD2; v_call: TRBV7-8; cdr3_aa: CASSSLAEDQETQYF; cdr3_nt: TGTGCCAGCAGCTCGCTAGCGGAGGACCAAGAGACCCAGTACTTC
j_call: TRBJ2-3; clone_size: .; cdr3_length: 16; d_call: .; v_call: TRBV27; cdr3_aa: CASSYLRALGTDTQYF; cdr3_nt: TGTGCCAGCAGTTATCTCAGGGCTCTTGGCACAGATACGCAGTATTTT
j_call: TRBJ2-2; clone_size: few; cdr3_length: 20; d_call: TRBD1; v_call: TRBV6-1; cdr3_aa: CASSEELSWTGSGITGELFF; cdr3_nt: TGTGCCAGCAGTGAAGAGCTCTCGTGGACAGGGTCGGGGATCACCGGGGAGCTGTTTTTT
j_call: TRBJ2-3; clone_size: .; cdr3_length: 13; d_call: .; v_call: TRBV12-3/TRBV12-4; cdr3_aa: CASSFPPRPAQYF; cdr3_nt: TGTGCCAGCAGTTTTCCCCCAAGGCCCGCGCAGTATTTT
j_call: TRBJ2-3; clone_size: .; cdr3_length: 15; d_call: .; v_call: TRBV12-3/TRBV12-4; cdr3_aa: CASRYRAMVGDTQYF; cdr3_nt: TGTGCCAGCAGGTACAGGGCCATGGTAGGGGATACGCAGTATTTT
j_call: TRBJ2-7; clone_size: few; cdr3_length: 14; d_call: TRBD2; v_call: TRBV27; cdr3_aa: CASSSGTNQREQYF; cdr3_nt: TGTGCCAGCAGTTCCGGGACTAATCAACGCGAGCAGTACTTC
j_call: TRBJ1-5; clone_size: few; cdr3_length: 15; d_call: TRBD1; v_call: TRBV9; cdr3_aa: CASSVGGQGNQPQHF; cdr3_nt: TGTGCCAGCAGCGTAGGAGGACAGGGAAATCAGCCCCAGCATTTT
j_call: TRBJ2-3; clone_size: .; cdr3_length: 16; d_call: .; v_call: TRBV7-2; cdr3_aa: CASSASAGQPTDTQYF; cdr3_nt: TGTGCCAGCAGCGCCTCTGCGGGACAGCCCACAGATACGCAGTATTTT
j_call: TRBJ2-7; clone_size: few; cdr3_length: 14; d_call: .; v_call: TRBV10-2; cdr3_aa: CASENQLGKYEQYF; cdr3_nt: TGCGCCAGCGAGAACCAACTAGGGAAGTACGAGCAGTACTTC
j_call: TRBJ2-3; clone_size: .; cdr3_length: 16; d_call: TRBD2; v_call: TRBV5-1; cdr3_aa: CASSGYSGVGTDTQYF; cdr3_nt: TGCGCCAGCAGTGGGTATAGCGGGGTCGGCACAGATACGCAGTATTTT
j_call: TRBJ1-5; clone_size: .; cdr3_length: 18; d_call: .; v_call: TRBV11-1; cdr3_aa: CASSFTGRNSEGNQPQHF; cdr3_nt: TGTGCCAGCAGCTTCACGGGCCGAAATAGCGAGGGTAATCAGCCCCAGCATTTT
j_call: TRBJ2-7; clone_size: many; cdr3_length: 14; d_call: .; v_call: TRBV4-1; cdr3_aa: CASSQEHTSYEQYF; cdr3_nt: TGCGCCAGCAGCCAAGAGCACACTTCCTACGAGCAGTACTTC
j_call: TRBJ2-1; clone_size: many; cdr3_length: 16; d_call: .; v_call: TRBV12-3/TRBV12-4; cdr3_aa: CASLRPSVGVVGEQFF; cdr3_nt: TGTGCCAGCTTACGTCCTAGCGTTGGGGTAGTTGGCGAGCAGTTCTTC
j_call: TRBJ2-7; clone_size: .; cdr3_length: 10; d_call: .; v_call: TRBV2; cdr3_aa: CASSAREQYF; cdr3_nt: TGTGCCAGCAGTGCCCGAGAGCAGTACTTC
j_call: TRBJ2-3; clone_size: .; cdr3_length: 16; d_call: TRBD2; v_call: TRBV6-5; cdr3_aa: CASSYLGGGDTDTQYF; cdr3_nt: TGTGCCAGCAGTTACCTAGGCGGGGGGGACACAGATACGCAGTATTTT
j_call: TRBJ1-1; clone_size: .; cdr3_length: 13; d_call: .; v_call: TRBV28; cdr3_aa: CASYFRGNTEAFF; cdr3_nt: TGTGCCAGCTATTTTAGGGGAAACACTGAAGCTTTCTTT
j_call: TRBJ1-1; clone_size: .; cdr3_length: 14; d_call: .; v_call: TRBV20-1; cdr3_aa: CSARDQTTNTEAFF; cdr3_nt: TGCAGTGCTAGAGATCAAACGACGAACACTGAAGCTTTCTTT
j_call: TRBJ2-1; clone_size: .; cdr3_length: 19; d_call: TRBD2; v_call: TRBV4-2; cdr3_aa: CASSQDETSGREFLNEQFF; cdr3_nt: TGTGCCAGCAGCCAAGATGAGACTAGCGGGAGGGAATTTTTGAATGAGCAGTTCTTC
j_call: TRBJ2-2; clone_size: few; cdr3_length: 15; d_call: TRBD2; v_call: TRBV20-1; cdr3_aa: CSAEKLAGGTGELFF; cdr3_nt: TGCAGTGCCGAGAAACTAGCGGGGGGCACCGGGGAGCTGTTTTTT
j_call: TRBJ1-2; clone_size: .; cdr3_length: 15; d_call: TRBD1; v_call: TRBV7-9; cdr3_aa: CASSLSGRGDYGYTF; cdr3_nt: TGTGCCAGCAGCTTATCTGGCAGGGGGGACTATGGCTACACCTTC
j_call: TRBJ1-3; clone_size: .; cdr3_length: 14; d_call: .; v_call: TRBV9; cdr3_aa: CASRGETAGNTIYF; cdr3_nt: TGTGCCAGCAGAGGCGAGACAGCTGGAAACACCATATATTTT
j_call: TRBJ2-1; clone_size: .; cdr3_length: 15; d_call: .; v_call: TRBV19; cdr3_aa: CASSIGPGSYNEQFF; cdr3_nt: TGTGCCAGTAGTATCGGTCCCGGATCGTACAATGAGCAGTTCTTC
j_call: TRBJ2-3; clone_size: .; cdr3_length: 16; d_call: .; v_call: TRBV5-1; cdr3_aa: CASSLEVLGVADTQYF; cdr3_nt: TGCGCCAGCAGCTTGGAAGTACTCGGGGTGGCAGATACGCAGTATTTT
j_call: TRBJ1-5; clone_size: many; cdr3_length: 18; d_call: TRBD1; v_call: TRBV7-6; cdr3_aa: CASSLDPGQSSSNQPQHF; cdr3_nt: TGTGCCAGCAGCTTAGACCCGGGACAGTCGTCGAGCAATCAGCCCCAGCATTTT
j_call: TRBJ2-5; clone_size: few; cdr3_length: 13; d_call: .; v_call: TRBV7-2; cdr3_aa: CASTERAQETQYF; cdr3_nt: TGTGCCAGCACCGAAAGAGCGCAAGAGACCCAGTACTTC
j_call: TRBJ2-5; clone_size: .; cdr3_length: 16; d_call: TRBD2; v_call: TRBV10-1; cdr3_aa: CASSDKGLAGEETQYF; cdr3_nt: TGCGCCAGCAGTGATAAAGGACTAGCGGGGGAAGAGACCCAGTACTTC
j_call: TRBJ2-5; clone_size: .; cdr3_length: 15; d_call: .; v_call: TRBV3-1; cdr3_aa: CASNRDRGSRETQYF; cdr3_nt: TGTGCCAGCAACCGCGACCGGGGAAGCAGGGAGACCCAGTACTTC
j_call: TRBJ2-1; clone_size: .; cdr3_length: 15; d_call: TRBD2; v_call: TRBV12-3/TRBV12-4; cdr3_aa: CASRSLAGVSNEQFF; cdr3_nt: TGTGCCAGCAGGTCCCTAGCGGGAGTTTCGAATGAGCAGTTCTTC
j_call: TRBJ1-1; clone_size: few; cdr3_length: 14; d_call: .; v_call: TRBV13; cdr3_aa: CASSLEVLNTEAFF; cdr3_nt: TGTGCCAGCAGCTTAGAGGTGTTGAACACTGAAGCTTTCTTT
j_call: TRBJ2-7; clone_size: few; cdr3_length: 14; d_call: .; v_call: TRBV5-6; cdr3_aa: CASSFEGQTYEQYF; cdr3_nt: TGTGCCAGCAGCTTCGAAGGACAGACCTACGAGCAGTACTTC
j_call: TRBJ2-3; clone_size: .; cdr3_length: 18; d_call: TRBD2; v_call: TRBV15; cdr3_aa: CATSRVGTSGGTTDTQYF; cdr3_nt: TGTGCCACCAGCAGAGTGGGGACTAGCGGGGGGACCACAGATACGCAGTATTTT